Given below is one T cell receptor beta chain in context. Its specificity is unknown. This record comes from a study of CD8+ T cells in alopecia areata. Overall study: Each day, treated patients took oral tofacitinib twice, at 5 to 10 mg per dose. Severity was scored as percentage of affected scalp area in treated patients. Treatment with tofacitinib (6 to 18 months) was followed by 6 months off drug.

The sample's treatment: oral pan-JAK inhibitor, 5-10 mg twice daily. RNA extraction and reverse transcription yielded cDNA as sequencing template. TCRdb's table, derived via immunoSEQ multiplex PCR, lists solely in-frame clones and lacks some. Among about 190,000 clones listed, 50% to 60% were seen once. Study-wide findings and caveats: Tissue-resident alphabeta T cells belonging to normal skin likewise get sequenced within scalp specimens.

The CDR3 covers 12 residues. Looked up from germline, CDR1 is SGHTA and CDR2 is FQGNSA. V dropped 4 bases and J dropped 9; count of bases not matched to a gene: 3. The chain employs TRBV7-2 and TRBJ2-3; 8 nucleotides line up with TRBD1. The origin of this receptor is a human donor with alopecia areata. The sample consisted of CD4+ T cells sorted from blood, taken at week 4, from a patient treated with tofacitinib. CDR3 region: CASSSQGATQYF. In DNA form, the CDR3 reads TGTGCCAGCAGCTCGCAGGGGGCCACGCAGTATTTT. Full variable domain (remainder filled in from reference TRBV7-2 and TRBJ2-3): GAGVSQSPSNKVTEKGKDVELRCDPISGHTALYWYRQSLGQGLEFLIYFQGNSAPDKSGLPSDRFSAERTGGSVSTLTIQRTQQEDSAVYLCASSSQGATQYFGPGTRLTVL.